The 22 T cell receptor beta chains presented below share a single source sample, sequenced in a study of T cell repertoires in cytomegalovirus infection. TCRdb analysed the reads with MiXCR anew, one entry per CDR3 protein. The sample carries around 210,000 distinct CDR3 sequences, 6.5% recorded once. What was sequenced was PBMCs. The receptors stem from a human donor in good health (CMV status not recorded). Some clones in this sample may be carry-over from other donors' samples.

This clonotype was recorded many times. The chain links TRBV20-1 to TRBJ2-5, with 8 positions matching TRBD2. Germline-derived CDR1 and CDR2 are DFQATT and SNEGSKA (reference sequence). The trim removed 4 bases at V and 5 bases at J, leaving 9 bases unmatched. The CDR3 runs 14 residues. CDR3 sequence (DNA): TGCAGTGCTACCAGCGGGGGAAGGGCGGAGACCCAGTACTTC. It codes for CSATSGGRAETQYF.

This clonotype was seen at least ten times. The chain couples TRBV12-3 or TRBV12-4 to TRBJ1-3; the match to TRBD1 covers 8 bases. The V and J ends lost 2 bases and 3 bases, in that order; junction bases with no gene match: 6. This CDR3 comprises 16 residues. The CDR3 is CASSLRSRGLGNTIYF. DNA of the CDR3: TGTGCCAGCAGTTTAAGGTCCAGGGGGCTTGGAAACACCATATATTTT.

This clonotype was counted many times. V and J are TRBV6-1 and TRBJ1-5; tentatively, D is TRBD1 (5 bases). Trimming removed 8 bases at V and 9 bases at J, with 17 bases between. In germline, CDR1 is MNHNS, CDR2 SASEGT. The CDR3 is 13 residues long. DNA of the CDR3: TGTGCCAGCCGAAAGGGGCGTCAGGGGCCCCAGCATTTT. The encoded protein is CASRKGRQGPQHF.

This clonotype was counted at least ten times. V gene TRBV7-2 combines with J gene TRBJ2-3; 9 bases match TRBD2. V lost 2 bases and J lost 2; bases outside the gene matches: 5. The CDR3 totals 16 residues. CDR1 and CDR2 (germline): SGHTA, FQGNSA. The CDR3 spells CASSLRVAGATDTQYF. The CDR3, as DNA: TGTGCCAGCAGCTTACGAGTAGCGGGGGCCACAGATACGCAGTATTTT.

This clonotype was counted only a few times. The CDR3 DNA sequence: TGCAGTGCTATACACCGGGACAGGTCCACAGATACGCAGTATTTT. This encodes CSAIHRDRSTDTQYF. The gene calls are TRBV20-1 and TRBJ2-3; 8 nucleotides line up with TRBD1. This CDR3 comprises 15 residues. Germline V gene data show CDR1 as DFQATT and CDR2 as SNEGSKA (reference sequence). V dropped 4 bases and J dropped 2; count of bases not matched to a gene: 8.

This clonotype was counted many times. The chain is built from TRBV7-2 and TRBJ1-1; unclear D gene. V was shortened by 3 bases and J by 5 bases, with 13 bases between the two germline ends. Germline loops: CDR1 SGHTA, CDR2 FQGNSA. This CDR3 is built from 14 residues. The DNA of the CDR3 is TGTGCCAGCAGCTTCGGCGGGCTTGATACTGAAGCTTTCTTT. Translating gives CASSFGGLDTEAFF.

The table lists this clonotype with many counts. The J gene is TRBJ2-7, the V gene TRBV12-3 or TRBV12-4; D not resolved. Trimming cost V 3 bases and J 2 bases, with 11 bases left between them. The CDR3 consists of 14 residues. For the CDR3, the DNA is TGTGCCAGCAGTTTTTTGTACAGAACCTACGAGCAGTACTTC. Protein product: CASSFLYRTYEQYF.

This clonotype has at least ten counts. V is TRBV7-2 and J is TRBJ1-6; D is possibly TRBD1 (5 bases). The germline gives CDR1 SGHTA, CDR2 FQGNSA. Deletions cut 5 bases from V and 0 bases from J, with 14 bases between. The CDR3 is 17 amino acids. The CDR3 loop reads CASSPYEGSSYNSPLHF. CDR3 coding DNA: TGTGCCAGCAGCCCCTATGAGGGGAGCTCCTATAATTCACCCCTCCACTTT.

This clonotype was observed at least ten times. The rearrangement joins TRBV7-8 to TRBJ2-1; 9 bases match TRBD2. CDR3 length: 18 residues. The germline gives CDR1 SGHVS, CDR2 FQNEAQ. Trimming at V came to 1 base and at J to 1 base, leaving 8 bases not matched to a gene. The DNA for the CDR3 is TGTGCCAGCAGCTTAGTGGCAGCGGGGGGTGTATCCTACAATGAGCAGTTCTTC. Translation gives CASSLVAAGGVSYNEQFF.

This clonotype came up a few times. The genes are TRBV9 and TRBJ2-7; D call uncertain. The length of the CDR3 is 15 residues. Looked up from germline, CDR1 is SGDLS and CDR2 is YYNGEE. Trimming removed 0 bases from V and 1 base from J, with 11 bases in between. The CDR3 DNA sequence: TGTGCCAGCAGCGTAGGGGAACTCGGATCCTACGAGCAGTACTTC. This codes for CASSVGELGSYEQYF.

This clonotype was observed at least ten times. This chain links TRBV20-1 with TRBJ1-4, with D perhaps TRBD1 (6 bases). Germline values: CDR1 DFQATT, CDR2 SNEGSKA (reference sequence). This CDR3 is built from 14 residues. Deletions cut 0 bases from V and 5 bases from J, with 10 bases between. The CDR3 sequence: CSARDDRQNEKLFF. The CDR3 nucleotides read TGCAGTGCTAGAGATGACAGGCAGAATGAAAAACTGTTTTTT.

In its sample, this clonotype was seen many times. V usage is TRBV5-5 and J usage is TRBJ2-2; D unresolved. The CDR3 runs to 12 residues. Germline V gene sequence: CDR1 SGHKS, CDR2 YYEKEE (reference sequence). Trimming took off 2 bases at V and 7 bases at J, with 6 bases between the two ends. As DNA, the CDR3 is TGTGCCAGCAGCTTATCGAACGGGGAGCTGTTTTTT. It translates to CASSLSNGELFF.

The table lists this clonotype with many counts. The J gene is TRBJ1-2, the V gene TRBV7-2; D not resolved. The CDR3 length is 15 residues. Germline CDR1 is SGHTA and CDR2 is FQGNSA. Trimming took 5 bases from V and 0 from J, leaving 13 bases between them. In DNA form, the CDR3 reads TGTGCCAGCAGCCTGGACCTATCGACTAACTATGGCTACACCTTC. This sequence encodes CASSLDLSTNYGYTF. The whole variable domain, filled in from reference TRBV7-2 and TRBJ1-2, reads GAGVSQSPSNKVTEKGKDVELRCDPISGHTALYWYRQSLGQGLEFLIYFQGNSAPDKSGLPSDRFSAERTGGSVSTLTIQRTQQEDSAVYLCASSLDLSTNYGYTFGSGTRLTVV.

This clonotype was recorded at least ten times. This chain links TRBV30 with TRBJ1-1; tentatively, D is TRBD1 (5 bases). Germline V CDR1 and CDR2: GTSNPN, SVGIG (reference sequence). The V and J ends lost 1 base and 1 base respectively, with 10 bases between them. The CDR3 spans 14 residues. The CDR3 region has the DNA TGTGCCTGGAGTGGGGGACGGAGGAACACTGAAGCTTTCTTT. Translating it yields CAWSGGRRNTEAFF.

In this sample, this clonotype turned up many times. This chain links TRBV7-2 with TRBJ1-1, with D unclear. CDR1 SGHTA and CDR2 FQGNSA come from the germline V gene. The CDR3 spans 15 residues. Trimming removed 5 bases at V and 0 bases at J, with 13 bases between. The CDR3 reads CASSQTPIMNTEAFF. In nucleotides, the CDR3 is TGTGCCAGCAGCCAAACTCCTATTATGAACACTGAAGCTTTCTTT.

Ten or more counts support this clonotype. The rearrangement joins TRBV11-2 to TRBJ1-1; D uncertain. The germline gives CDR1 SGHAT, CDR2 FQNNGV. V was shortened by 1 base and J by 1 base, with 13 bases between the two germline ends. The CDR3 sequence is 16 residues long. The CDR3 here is CASSLVVGSWNTEAFF. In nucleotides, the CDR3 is TGTGCCAGCAGCTTAGTTGTTGGCAGTTGGAACACTGAAGCTTTCTTT.

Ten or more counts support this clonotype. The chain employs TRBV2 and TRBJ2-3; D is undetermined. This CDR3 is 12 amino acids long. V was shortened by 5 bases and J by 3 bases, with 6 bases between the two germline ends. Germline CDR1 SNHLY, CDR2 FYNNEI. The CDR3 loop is CASSQPTDTQYF. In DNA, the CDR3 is TGTGCCAGCAGTCAACCTACAGATACGCAGTATTTT.

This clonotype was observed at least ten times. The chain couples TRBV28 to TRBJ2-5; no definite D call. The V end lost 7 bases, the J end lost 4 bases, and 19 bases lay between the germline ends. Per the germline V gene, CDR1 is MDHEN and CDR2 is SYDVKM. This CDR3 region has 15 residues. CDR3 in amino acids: CASIDSALSTETQYF. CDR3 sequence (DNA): TGTGCCAGCATCGACTCCGCGCTCTCAACAGAGACCCAGTACTTC.

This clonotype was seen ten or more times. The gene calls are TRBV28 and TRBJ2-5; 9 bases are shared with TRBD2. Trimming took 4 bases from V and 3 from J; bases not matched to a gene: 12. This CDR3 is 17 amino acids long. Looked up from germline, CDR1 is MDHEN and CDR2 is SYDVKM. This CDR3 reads CASSSPVRGGRKETQYF. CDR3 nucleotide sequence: TGTGCCAGCAGTTCTCCGGTGCGGGGGGGCCGTAAAGAGACCCAGTACTTC.

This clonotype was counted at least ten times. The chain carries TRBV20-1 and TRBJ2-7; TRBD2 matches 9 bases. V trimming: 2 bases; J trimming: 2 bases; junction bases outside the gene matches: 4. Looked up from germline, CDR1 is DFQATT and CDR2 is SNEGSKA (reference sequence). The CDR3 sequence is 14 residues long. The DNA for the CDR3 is TGCAGTGCTAGACCAGCGGGGGGAACCTACGAGCAGTACTTC. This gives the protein CSARPAGGTYEQYF.

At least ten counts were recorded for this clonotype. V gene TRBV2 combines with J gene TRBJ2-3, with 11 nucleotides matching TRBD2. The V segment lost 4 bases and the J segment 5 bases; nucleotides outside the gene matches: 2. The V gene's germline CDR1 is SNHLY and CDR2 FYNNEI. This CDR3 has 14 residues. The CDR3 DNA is TGTGCCAGCAGTGTACTAGCGGGGGAAGATACGCAGTATTTT. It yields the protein CASSVLAGEDTQYF.

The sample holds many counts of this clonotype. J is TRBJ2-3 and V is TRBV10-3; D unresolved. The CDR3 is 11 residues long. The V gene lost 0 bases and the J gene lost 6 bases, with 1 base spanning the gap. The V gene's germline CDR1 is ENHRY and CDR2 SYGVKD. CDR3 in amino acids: CAISESDTQYF. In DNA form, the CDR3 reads TGTGCCATCAGTGAGTCGGATACGCAGTATTTT.